A single sample is the source of the 17 T cell receptor beta chains below, sequenced in a study of T cell responses to AZD1222 COVID-19 vaccine. Here immunoSEQ multiplex PCR was the method, and the copy in TCRdb shows in-frame clones only, minus some. The repertoire has 95,000 to 100,000 clones, 88% of them found once; the top ten carry roughly 15%. Sample: peripheral blood, taken 28 days after the second AZD1222 dose. Receptors were obtained from an adult who received the AZD1222 COVID-19 vaccine.

This chain joins TRBV3-1 (or the pseudogene TRBV3-2) and TRBJ1-5, with a possible D match to TRBD1 (5 bases). V was trimmed by 1 base and J by 10 bases, leaving 17 bases between them. There are 15 residues in the CDR3. Germline CDR1 and CDR2: LGHDT and YNNKEL (reference sequence). The CDR3 DNA reads TGTGCCAGCAGCCAAGGGTTCATCGGGGCGAGCCCCCAGCATTTT. This translates into CASSQGFIGASPQHF.

The chain is built from TRBV3-1 (or the pseudogene TRBV3-2) and TRBJ1-2, with D perhaps matching TRBD1 (5 bases). This CDR3 has 15 amino acids. V shed 4 bases and J shed 1 base, with 13 bases lying between them. Germline V lookup: CDR1 LGHDT, CDR2 YNNKEL (reference sequence). CDR3 residues: CASSRDSTDNYGYTF. As DNA, the CDR3 is TGTGCCAGCAGCCGAGACAGTACCGATAACTATGGCTACACCTTC.

The chain couples TRBV19 to TRBJ1-1, with a possible D match to TRBD1 (5 bases). The CDR3 is 14 residues long. Trimming stripped 5 bases from V and 5 bases from J, with 15 bases between. Per germline, CDR1 LNHDA and CDR2 SQIVND (reference sequence). The DNA for the CDR3 is TGTGCCAGTAGTTACGCCCCGGGGGTTACTGAAGCTTTCTTT. Its protein is CASSYAPGVTEAFF.

The rearrangement links TRBV5-1 to TRBJ2-3, with D maybe TRBD2 (5 bases). The V gene lost 0 bases and the J gene lost 6 bases, with 17 bases spanning the gap. Germline-derived CDR1 and CDR2 are SGHRS and YFSETQ. The CDR3 is 16 amino acids. The CDR3 coding sequence is TGCGCCAGCAGCTTGGGAACTACTCCGGGGTTGGATACGCAGTATTTT. It codes for CASSLGTTPGLDTQYF.

The chain is built from TRBV18 and TRBJ1-2; 7 bases align to TRBD1. Losses at the gene ends were 4 bases for V and 5 bases for J; bases not matched to a gene: 7. The CDR3 has 14 amino acids. Germline V CDR1 and CDR2: KGHSH, LQKENI. CDR3 sequence: CASSRDAGGYGYTF. The CDR3 nucleotides read TGTGCCAGCTCACGAGACGCAGGGGGGTATGGCTACACCTTC. Looking up the rest from reference TRBV18 and TRBJ1-2 gives the full variable domain: NAGVMQNPRHLVRRRGQEARLRCSPMKGHSHVYWYRQLPEEGLKFMVYLQKENIIDESGMPKERFSAEFPKEGPSILRIQQVVRGDSAAYFCASSRDAGGYGYTFGSGTRLTVV.

This CDR3 is CASSLQGANEKLFF. The CDR3 bases are TGTGCCAGCAGTTTACAGGGGGCGAATGAAAAACTGTTTTTT. The chain has TRBV27 and TRBJ1-4, with 8 bases that match TRBD1. J lost 5 bases, V lost 2 bases, and 1 base had no gene match. CDR3 length equals 14 residues. Germline V gene lookup returns CDR1 MNHEY and CDR2 SMNVEV (reference sequence).

The chain has TRBV28 and TRBJ2-1, with a possible D match to TRBD2 (6 bases). Germline assignment: CDR1 MDHEN and CDR2 SYDVKM. V lost 4 bases to trimming and J lost 4 bases, with 14 bases between them. The CDR3 length is 15 residues. Here the CDR3 DNA reads TGTGCCAGCAGTTCGCGGGCGGGATTATACAATGAGCAGTTCTTC. This encodes CASSSRAGLYNEQFF.

The chain uses TRBV7-8 and TRBJ1-1; D remains unclear. The CDR3 is made up of 20 amino acids. Per the germline V gene, CDR1 is SGHVS and CDR2 is FQNEAQ. The V end lost 0 bases, the J end lost 1 base, and 24 bases lay between the germline ends. The CDR3 here is CASSLAWGRRPGRENTEAFF. The CDR3 coding sequence is TGTGCCAGCAGCTTAGCCTGGGGTCGAAGGCCTGGAAGGGAGAACACTGAAGCTTTCTTT.

The chain has TRBV28 and TRBJ1-6, with 8 bases lining up with TRBD1. CDR1 is MDHEN and CDR2 is SYDVKM in the germline V gene. The ends lost 3 bases at V and 6 bases at J; junction bases unmatched: 13. The CDR3 is made up of 18 amino acids. The CDR3 nucleotides read TGTGCCAGCAGTTTGACTCGGACAGGGTATACGGGTAATTCACCCCTCCACTTT. It codes for CASSLTRTGYTGNSPLHF.

The chain carries TRBV30 and TRBJ1-2; D possibly corresponds to TRBD1 (5 bases). The CDR3 is made up of 13 amino acids. The germline CDR1 and CDR2 sequences are GTSNPN and SVGIG (reference sequence). V dropped 8 bases and J dropped 5 bases, with 18 bases sitting between them. DNA for the CDR3: TGTGCCGCCGAGGCGGGGGGGGTGTATGGCTACACCTTC. Amino acids: CAAEAGGVYGYTF.

V and J are TRBV5-1 and TRBJ2-7, with D hard to call. The CDR3 spans 11 residues. Between the trimmed V and J ends, which lost 1 base and 3 bases, there was a span of 2 bases. Germline V lookup: CDR1 SGHRS, CDR2 YFSETQ. The CDR3 here is CASSLYYEQYF. The CDR3 region has the DNA TGCGCCAGCAGCTTGTACTACGAGCAGTACTTC.

The rearrangement links TRBV28 to TRBJ1-5; no definite D call. This CDR3 is built from 15 residues. V was cut by 5 bases and J by 4 bases, with 15 bases left in between. Per the germline V gene, CDR1 is MDHEN and CDR2 is SYDVKM. This CDR3 is CASSGDGMGNQPQHF. CDR3 nucleotides: TGTGCCAGCAGTGGAGACGGAATGGGAAATCAGCCCCAGCATTTT.

CDR3 nucleotide sequence: TGTGCCACCAGTGATCCCCGCTTAGAGGCTGAGCAGTTCTTC. Protein: CATSDPRLEAEQFF. This chain joins TRBV24-1 and TRBJ2-1, with D unresolved. V dropped 3 bases and J dropped 9 bases, with 14 bases sitting between them. Germline V lookup: CDR1 KGHDR, CDR2 SFDVKD. There are 14 residues in the CDR3.

The rearrangement joins TRBV6-5 to TRBJ1-6; D perhaps matches TRBD1 (5 bases). The V end lost 5 bases, the J end lost 6 bases, and 11 bases lay between the germline ends. This CDR3 is built from 14 residues. CDR1 and CDR2 from the germline V gene are MNHEY and SVGAGI. The CDR3 reads CASSLTGLNSPLHF. The CDR3 DNA follows: TGTGCCAGCAGTCTGACGGGGCTTAATTCACCCCTCCACTTT.

The chain is built from TRBV20-1 and TRBJ2-1; no firm D call. The germline V gene encodes CDR1 DFQATT and CDR2 SNEGSKA (reference sequence). Trimming removed 1 base at V and 8 bases at J, with 6 bases between. The CDR3 is 11 residues long. The CDR3 DNA is TGCAGTGCTAGAGTTGGTTATGAGCAGTTCTTC. Its translation is CSARVGYEQFF.

The rearrangement uses TRBV18 and TRBJ2-3; TRBD1 or TRBD2 may be the D gene (6 bases each). The CDR3 sequence is 14 residues long. V lost 2 bases, J lost 6 bases, and 12 bases lay in between. CDR1 and CDR2 (germline): KGHSH, LQKENI. The CDR3 DNA sequence: TGTGCCAGCTCACCAGGTACAGGGAGGGATACGCAGTATTTT. Its translation is CASSPGTGRDTQYF.

This chain uses TRBV19 with TRBJ1-4; D is uncertain. V was shortened by 3 bases and J by 15 bases, with 11 bases between the two germline ends. CDR1 and CDR2 (germline): LNHDA, SQIVND (reference sequence). This CDR3 region has 11 residues. CDR3 coding DNA: TGTGCCAGTAGTATGCTCGAGACGGTGTTTTTT. It translates to CASSMLETVFF.